One and the same sample provided the 14 T cell receptor beta chains below, sequenced in a study of blood T cell repertoires in COVID-19. Sequenced by immunoSEQ multiplex PCR; TCRdb stores in-frame clones only, minus some. Among tens of thousands of clones listed, about 80% were seen once. Sample: peripheral blood. Source of these receptors: a woman older than 75 with acute or convalescent COVID-19.

The chain joins TRBV28 to TRBJ1-2, with 8 positions matching TRBD1. V was pared by 10 bases and J by 8 bases, with 12 bases of the junction left unmatched. The CDR3 is 13 amino acids. CDR1 and CDR2 (germline): MDHEN, SYDVKM. Here the CDR3 reads CATGLSQGEGYTF. CDR3 DNA: TGTGCCACCGGGCTTTCACAGGGGGAAGGCTACACCTTC.

The CDR3 protein is CASGLDRGVMDTGELFF. The CDR3 DNA reads TGTGCTAGTGGTTTGGACAGGGGGGTCATGGACACCGGGGAGCTGTTTTTT. This sequence joins TRBV12-5 and TRBJ2-2, with 8 bases aligning to TRBD1. CDR3 length: 17 residues. Looked up from germline, CDR1 is LGHNT and CDR2 is FRNRAP. V trimming: 1 base; J trimming: 3 bases; junction bases outside the gene matches: 7.

The chain couples TRBV18 to TRBJ1-1, with unresolved D. This CDR3 comprises 15 residues. Deletions cut 1 base from V and 1 base from J, with 10 bases between. Germline CDR1 and CDR2: KGHSH and LQKENI. CDR3 DNA: TGTGCCAGCTCACCACTCCGGGATCCGAACACTGAAGCTTTCTTT. Amino acids: CASSPLRDPNTEAFF.

The chain uses TRBV7-2 and TRBJ1-2, with a weak D call TRBD1 (5 bases). The germline gives CDR1 SGHTA, CDR2 FQGNSA. The CDR3 runs 13 residues. The V end was cut by 1 base, the J end by 8 bases, with 11 bases between. The CDR3 loop is CASSLGTRLGYTF. CDR3 bases: TGTGCCAGCAGCTTAGGGACAAGGCTGGGCTACACCTTC.

The sample holds one count of this clone. The V and J genes are TRBV18 and TRBJ2-3; weak D call: TRBD2 (5 bases). The CDR3 covers 17 residues. V lost 6 bases and J 4 bases, leaving 23 bases between the germline ends. Germline V lookup: CDR1 KGHSH, CDR2 LQKENI. Here the CDR3 reads CASSGPGWEISADTQYF. In DNA, the CDR3 is TGTGCCAGCTCCGGGCCGGGATGGGAAATTAGCGCAGATACGCAGTATTTT.

As DNA, the CDR3 is TGTGCCAGCAGCTTGGAACGCGTATCCTACAATGAGCAGTTCTTC. It translates to CASSLERVSYNEQFF. The V and J genes are TRBV5-4 and TRBJ2-1; D uncertain. Trimming removed 0 bases from V and 1 base from J, with 8 bases in between. Per germline, CDR1 SGHNT and CDR2 YYREEE (reference sequence). The CDR3 contains 15 residues.

The chain joins TRBV4-3 to TRBJ2-5; D perhaps matches TRBD1 (6 bases). The CDR3 has 15 amino acids. V lost 0 bases, J lost 5 bases, and 13 bases lay in between. The germline CDR1 and CDR2 sequences are LGHNA and YSLEER. In DNA form, the CDR3 reads TGCGCCAGCAGCCAAGAGTTCCAGGGGCGGGAGACCCAGTACTTC. Residues: CASSQEFQGRETQYF.

V gene TRBV30 combines with J gene TRBJ1-4; no clear D gene. V shed 3 bases and J shed 0 bases, with 8 bases lying between them. The length of the CDR3 is 14 residues. Looked up from germline, CDR1 is GTSNPN and CDR2 is SVGIG (reference sequence). The CDR3 coding sequence is TGTGCCTGGAGAACGAGGTCAACTAATGAAAAACTGTTTTTT. Translation: CAWRTRSTNEKLFF.

This chain connects TRBV6-6 to TRBJ1-1; TRBD1 matches 9 bases. J lost 8 bases, V lost 2 bases, and 12 bases had no gene match. The CDR3 runs to 16 residues. Looked up from germline, CDR1 is MNHNY and CDR2 is SVGAGI (reference sequence). The CDR3 sequence: CASSYDRGAFGREAFF. In DNA form, the CDR3 reads TGTGCCAGCAGTTACGACAGGGGGGCGTTTGGACGCGAAGCTTTCTTT.

The chain carries TRBV6-5 and TRBJ2-1; D is unclear. The CDR3 spans 15 residues. Germline V gene sequence: CDR1 MNHEY, CDR2 SVGAGI. Trimming removed 3 bases at V and 6 bases at J, with 15 bases between. The CDR3: CASSYDGLSGNEQFF. The CDR3, as DNA: TGTGCCAGCAGTTATGACGGCCTTTCAGGCAATGAGCAGTTCTTC.

This clone has a handful of counts. The chain uses TRBV15 and TRBJ1-4; TRBD1 is a possible D gene (5 bases). Trimming left V 5 bases short and J 7 bases short, with 14 bases between. The CDR3 contains 14 residues. Germline V gene lookup returns CDR1 LNHNV and CDR2 YYDKDF (reference sequence). The DNA of the CDR3 is TGTGCCACCAGCGAAGGTGGGCAGGGTGAAAAACTGTTTTTT. Translation: CATSEGGQGEKLFF.

The rearrangement links TRBV5-1 to TRBJ1-4; D is perhaps TRBD1 (5 bases). This CDR3 contains 17 residues. Germline CDR1 is SGHRS and CDR2 is YFSETQ. V was pared by 0 bases and J by 8 bases, with 20 bases between. The CDR3 is CASSLGLGLRGAEKLFF. Here the CDR3 DNA reads TGCGCCAGCAGCTTGGGCCTGGGACTTCGAGGAGCGGAAAAACTGTTTTTT.

This clone was seen a few times. V gene TRBV10-1 combines with J gene TRBJ2-2; a possible D gene is TRBD2 (6 bases). The V gene's germline CDR1 is WNHNN and CDR2 SYGVQD (reference sequence). The CDR3 has 15 residues. With 8 bases removed from V and 1 base from J, the gap between germline ends came to 14 bases. The CDR3: CASRAGLGNTGELFF. CDR3 coding DNA: TGCGCCAGCCGGGCGGGACTGGGGAACACCGGGGAGCTGTTTTTT.

The chain is built from TRBV5-1 and TRBJ2-3; a weak D match, TRBD2 (6 bases). The V end lost 4 bases, the J end lost 0 bases, and 9 bases lay between the germline ends. Germline V gene sequence: CDR1 SGHRS, CDR2 YFSETQ. The CDR3 spans 14 residues. CDR3 region: CASSPRGSTDTQYF. CDR3 nucleotides: TGCGCCAGCAGCCCCCGGGGGAGCACAGATACGCAGTATTTT.